Below are 10 T cell receptor beta chains sequenced from a single sample in a study of identical twins. TCRdb used MiXCR to reprocess the 5' RACE reads, holding one entry per CDR3 protein. The table records some 790,000 distinct CDR3 sequences, 18% of them present only once. This same sample was also taken into another study, of T cells expressing NK-cell markers.

Sequenced input: PBMCs. These receptors originate from a woman aged 18-29 years in good health.

The V and J genes are TRBV5-5 and TRBJ2-1; 7 nucleotides match TRBD2. Trimming took 3 bases from V and 1 from J; bases not matched to a gene: 10. The CDR3 is 17 residues long. Looked up from germline, CDR1 is SGHKS and CDR2 is YYEKEE (reference sequence). The CDR3 sequence: CASSSAKRDRSYNEQFF. The CDR3 bases are TGTGCCAGCAGCTCGGCAAAGCGGGATCGGTCCTACAATGAGCAGTTCTTC.

The genes are TRBV5-6 and TRBJ2-2; the match to TRBD1 covers 11 bases. Per germline, CDR1 SGHDT and CDR2 YYEEEE. The J segment lost 6 bases and the V segment lost 4 bases, leaving 8 bases of the junction unmatched. CDR3 length equals 16 residues. The CDR3 DNA follows: TGTGCCAGCAGCCCCGGGACAGGGGGACGTTCCGGGGAGCTGTTTTTT. Protein sequence: CASSPGTGGRSGELFF.

The chain employs TRBV30 and TRBJ2-1, with D perhaps matching TRBD2 (6 bases). With 3 bases removed from V and 0 bases from J, the gap between germline ends came to 12 bases. CDR3 length: 15 residues. Germline V CDR1 and CDR2: GTSNPN, SVGIG (reference sequence). This CDR3 reads CAWSARGFSYNEQFF. DNA of the CDR3: TGTGCCTGGAGCGCCCGGGGGTTCTCCTACAATGAGCAGTTCTTC.

This chain joins TRBV5-1 and TRBJ1-1; D remains ambiguous. Trimming stripped 5 bases from V and 0 bases from J, with 17 bases between. Germline V CDR1 and CDR2: SGHRS, YFSETQ. The CDR3 spans 16 residues. This CDR3 reads CASRNGEGWMNTEAFF. The CDR3 nucleotides read TGCGCCAGCAGAAACGGCGAGGGTTGGATGAACACTGAAGCTTTCTTT.

This rearrangement joins TRBV20-1 to TRBJ2-7; the match to TRBD2 covers 7 bases. The CDR3 is 15 residues long. Germline CDR1 DFQATT, CDR2 SNEGSKA (reference sequence). J was trimmed by 2 bases and V by 3 bases; bases with no gene match: 10. CDR3 loop: CSASGASGRAYEQYF. CDR3 DNA: TGCAGTGCTAGTGGGGCTAGCGGTAGGGCCTACGAGCAGTACTTC.

This clonotype turned up a few times. The V and J genes are TRBV20-1 and TRBJ2-1; D may correspond to TRBD1 or TRBD2 (6 bases each). V was cut by 2 bases and J by 6 bases, with 14 bases left in between. This CDR3 is 14 amino acids long. Germline-derived CDR1 and CDR2 are DFQATT and SNEGSKA (reference sequence). CDR3 coding DNA: TGCAGTGCTAGATGGTGGGGGGCCGCCAATGAGCAGTTCTTC. This sequence encodes CSARWWGAANEQFF.

The rearrangement uses TRBV12-3 or TRBV12-4 and TRBJ2-1; TRBD2 is a possible D gene (6 bases). V lost 5 bases, J lost 9 bases, and 14 bases lay in between. The CDR3 runs to 13 residues. The CDR3 loop reads CASSAELRGEQFF. The CDR3 DNA reads as TGTGCCAGCAGTGCCGAATTGCGGGGTGAGCAGTTCTTC.

Only a few counts were recorded for this clonotype. V usage is TRBV6-2 or TRBV6-3 and J usage is TRBJ2-7; 7 positions match TRBD1. The germline gives CDR1 MNHEY, CDR2 SVGEGT. The CDR3 has 17 amino acids. Trimming removed 6 bases from V and 1 base from J; junction bases left unmatched: 15. The CDR3 DNA reads as TGTGCCAGCAGCAACCCACGGGACAGCCGAGCTTCCTACGAGCAGTACTTC. Amino acids: CASSNPRDSRASYEQYF.

This chain connects TRBV20-1 to TRBJ1-4; D is unresolved. Per germline, CDR1 DFQATT and CDR2 SNEGSKA (reference sequence). The CDR3 runs 13 residues. V was shortened by 5 bases and J by 8 bases, with 15 bases between the two germline ends. CDR3 residues: CSAWGRFGEKLFF. The CDR3 DNA is TGCAGTGCTTGGGGAAGATTTGGAGAAAAACTGTTTTTT.

This clonotype has a handful of counts. The chain employs TRBV29-1 and TRBJ2-6; the D is unclear. The germline V gene encodes CDR1 SQVTM and CDR2 ANQGSEA. The V end was cut by 7 bases, the J end by 0 bases, with 13 bases between. There are 15 residues in the CDR3. The CDR3 spells CSALTPISGANVLTF. The CDR3 nucleotides read TGCAGCGCCTTGACACCAATCTCTGGGGCCAACGTCCTGACTTTC.